Below, one TCR beta chain is given with its context. Being one base from a much bigger clone, this may be a read error. In the library, unique molecular identifiers were attached to individual cDNA molecules. TCRdb recomputed calls from the RACE reads with MiXCR, one row per CDR3 protein. The sample holds 50,000 to 70,000 distinct CDR3 sequences; about 6.5% are singletons and the top ten take around 3.4%. Stated time point: healthy volunteer bleed at 6 weeks. Whole blood that had not been fractionated was the source of extracted total RNA. The sample is drawn from a study of human T cells and chemical hapten exposure. The TCR sequence derives from a female donor in good health. Some clones in this sample may be carry-over from other donors' samples. The sequenced material came from whole blood.

Here the CDR3 reads CASNVPGHYGDTF. DNA of the CDR3: TGTGCCAGCAATGTTCCAGGGCACTATGGCGACACCTTC. The V gene is TRBV28, the J gene TRBJ1-2, with TRBD1 as a possible D gene (5 bases). This CDR3 contains 13 residues. CDR1 is MDHEN and CDR2 is SYDVKM in the germline V gene.